A selection of T cell receptor beta chains follows, all from one sample in a study of cytomegalovirus exposure and HLA in healthy donors. The data were produced by immunoSEQ multiplex PCR, yet TCRdb's version contains in-frame clones alone and is incomplete. In total, the table holds some 160,000 clones. Sequencing used PBMCs. Receptors originate from a young man in good health and CMV-seronegative. Each CDR3 is given without its conserved first and last residue. Each record gives: D gene, V gene, J gene, CDR3 protein. A D gene is named only where the DNA matches it firmly.

TRBD2	TRBV5-4	TRBJ2-7	ASSFGREDSYEQY
TRBD1	TRBV28	TRBJ1-2	ASSPGGTGSKRANYGYT
TRBD2	TRBV4-3	TRBJ2-7	ASSQDLRAVAGDYEQY
TRBD1	TRBV5-1	TRBJ1-1	ASSEQTGVPEAF
-	TRBV12-1	TRBJ2-1	ASSFASGPLRNEQF
TRBD2	TRBV7-8	TRBJ2-3	ASSLVTSGLSRTDTQY
-	TRBV7-2	TRBJ1-5	ASSLGGQPQH
-	TRBV5-4	TRBJ2-1	ASSLEQGAYNEQF
TRBD2	TRBV5-1	TRBJ2-5	ASSLLAGGGALPETQY
TRBD1	TRBV5-4	TRBJ1-3	ASSLVRTGGDSGNTIY
-	TRBV5-6	TRBJ2-1	ASSTRGARNEQF
TRBD2	TRBV2	TRBJ2-5	ASSKLGLAGERREETQY
-	TRBV11-3	TRBJ2-2	ASSQGAGNTGELF
TRBD1	TRBV9	TRBJ1-5	ASSGGTADQPRH
-	TRBV9	TRBJ2-4	ASSVGSGIGNIQY
TRBD2	TRBV14	TRBJ2-7	ASSAGLVNEQY
-	TRBV28	TRBJ2-5	ASNLPPSEAQY
TRBD1	TRBV6-1	TRBJ1-5	ARWRGDRIHQPQH
-	TRBV6-5	TRBJ2-2	ASRSSSTGELF
TRBD1	TRBV5-1	TRBJ2-7	ASSLGTGLDEQY
TRBD2	TRBV28	TRBJ2-1	ASSLLGTSGYNEQF
-	TRBV5-1	TRBJ1-1	ASSSGVEAF
TRBD2	TRBV7-2	TRBJ2-3	ASSLYVRTSGSTDTQY
-	TRBV29-1	TRBJ1-1	SSGGWGEAF
-	TRBV11-2	TRBJ1-1	ASSLVPEGNTEAF
TRBD1	TRBV7-6	TRBJ1-3	ASSLKQGAGNTIY
-	TRBV28	TRBJ1-5	ASSLGRGFQAQH
TRBD2	TRBV2	TRBJ2-5	ASRPLAGRETQY